The entry below describes one T cell receptor beta chain. Trimming removed 5 bases at V and 5 bases at J, with 15 bases between. Germline CDR1 MDHEN, CDR2 SYDVKM. This CDR3 spans 14 amino acids. The source of the sample is a study of shared clonotypes between healthy human individuals. Sorted-subset replicate PCRs used 150 to 250 ng of genomic DNA. This amount corresponded to approximately 30,000 T cell genomes. Some clones are missing from TCRdb's copy, which holds only in-frame ones; the method was immunoSEQ multiplex PCR. This table holds approximately 740,000 clones, around 74% found once. There were no recent acute infections or vaccinations among the donors, who were healthy HIV-negative adults. The study drew all its donors from Caucasian adults living in Nashville, Tennessee. CD4+ cells underwent separation, giving CD45RA+ naive and CD45RA-negative memory subsets.

What was sequenced was memory CD4+ T cells sorted from blood. Regarding subset: CD45RA-negative fraction. This sequence was found in a woman aged 25 to 45 in good health. This sequence joins TRBV28 and TRBJ2-5; D might be TRBD1 or TRBD2, each matching 5 bases. For the CDR3, the DNA is TGTGCCAGCAGTCCGGGGACCATTGTGGAGACCCAGTACTTC. Its protein product is CASSPGTIVETQYF.